This entry describes one TCR beta chain. The antigen remains undetermined. Given a much more abundant clone one base away, this may be a read error. Sorting selected naive CD8 T cells with a CD8+CD4-CCR7+CD45RA+ phenotype. This entry comes from a study of molecular identifiers for immune sequencing clone quantification. Study at large: Replicate RNA came from roughly 18,000 or 92,000 naive CD8 cells and was split five ways, and four parts were sequenced. Study observations and caveats: Effector cells kept over 98% of their molecules in clones above 20 RNA copies, while naive cells kept under 1% there.

CDR3 length: 13 residues. The V end was cut by 4 bases, the J end by 3 bases, with 12 bases between. CDR1 SQVTM and CDR2 ANQGSEA come from the germline V gene. TCRdb redid the calling of the PCR reads with MiXCR, one entry per CDR3 protein. The sample lists more than 550,000 distinct CDR3 sequences, roughly 27% occurring once. The sequenced material came from naive CD8+ T cells from blood, with Jurkat cell RNA spiked in. The subset: FACS-sorted CD8+CD4-CCR7+CD45RA+ naive T cells. This chain links TRBV29-1 with TRBJ2-5; no firm D call. The TCR originated in a human donor in good health. Some libraries in this study had Jurkat cell RNA spiked in. DNA of the CDR3: TGCAGCGTTGTGTCTTGGCCGGAAGAGACCCAGTACTTC. Its translation: CSVVSWPEETQYF. The entire variable domain, with the rest obtained from reference TRBV29-1 and TRBJ2-5, is as follows: SAVISQKPSRDICQRGTSLTIQCQVDSQVTMMFWYRQQPGQSLTLIATANQGSEATYESGFVIDKFPISRPNLTFSTLTVSNMSPEDSSIYLCSVVSWPEETQYFGPGTRLLVL.